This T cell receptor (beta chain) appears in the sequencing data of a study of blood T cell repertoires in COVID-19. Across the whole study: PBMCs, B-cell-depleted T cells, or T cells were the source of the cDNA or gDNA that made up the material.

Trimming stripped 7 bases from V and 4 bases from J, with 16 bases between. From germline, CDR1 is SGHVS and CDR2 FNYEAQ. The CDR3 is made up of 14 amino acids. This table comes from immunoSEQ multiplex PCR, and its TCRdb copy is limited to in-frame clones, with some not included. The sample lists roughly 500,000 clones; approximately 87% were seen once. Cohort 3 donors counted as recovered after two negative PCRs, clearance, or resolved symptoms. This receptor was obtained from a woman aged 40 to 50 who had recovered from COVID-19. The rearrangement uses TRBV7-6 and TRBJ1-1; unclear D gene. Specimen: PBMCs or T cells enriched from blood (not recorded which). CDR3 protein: CASTRLLRSTEAFF. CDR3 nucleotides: TGTGCCAGCACCAGACTTTTACGGAGCACTGAAGCTTTCTTT.